One T cell receptor (beta chain) is described in this entry. The data belong to a study of shared clonotypes between healthy human individuals. TCRdb keeps only in-frame clones here, not all; method: immunoSEQ multiplex PCR. The sample contains around 690,000 clones, 90% of which appear only once. This sequence was found in a young man in good health. Some clones in this sample may be carry-over from other donors' samples. Sequencing used memory CD8+ T cells from PBMCs. Documented subset: CD45RO+ cells pooled with CCR7-negative TemRA cells.

The CDR3 nucleotides are TGTGCCACCAGCAGTACTGTAACAGGGGAGAACACTGAAGCTTTCTTT. This sequence encodes CATSSTVTGENTEAFF. The J gene is TRBJ1-1, the V gene TRBV15; 7 nucleotides line up with TRBD1. Germline V gives CDR1 LNHNV, CDR2 YYDKDF (reference sequence). The CDR3 is made up of 16 amino acids. The J segment lost 1 base and the V segment lost 3 bases, leaving 8 bases of the junction unmatched.